This T cell receptor (beta chain) was sequenced in a study of blood T cell repertoires in COVID-19. Study at large: Acute-phase and convalescent COVID-19 samples originated in the United States, Italy and Spain. Nucleic acid was either cDNA or gDNA, and it came from T cells, B-cell-depleted T cells, or PBMCs.

Trimming took off 5 bases at V and 1 base at J, with 8 bases between the two ends. This CDR3 is built from 13 residues. Source study methods: From reference gene primer amplification, estimates of nucleated cell counts were derived. The table came from immunoSEQ multiplex PCR; TCRdb's copy has only in-frame clones and leaves some out. V, J and clone size derive from that table, while D and trimming were established from the DNA sequence. The sample gives more than 200,000 clones, approximately 90% of which show up once; about 1.7% is in the top ten. The sequencing sample was made of peripheral blood. V and J are TRBV12-3 or TRBV12-4 and TRBJ1-1; perhaps TRBD1 as D (5 bases). The receptor was derived from a man aged 70 or older with acute or convalescent COVID-19. The CDR3 reads CASSTGPNTEAFF. The DNA of the CDR3 is TGTGCCAGCAGTACAGGCCCGAACACTGAAGCTTTCTTT.